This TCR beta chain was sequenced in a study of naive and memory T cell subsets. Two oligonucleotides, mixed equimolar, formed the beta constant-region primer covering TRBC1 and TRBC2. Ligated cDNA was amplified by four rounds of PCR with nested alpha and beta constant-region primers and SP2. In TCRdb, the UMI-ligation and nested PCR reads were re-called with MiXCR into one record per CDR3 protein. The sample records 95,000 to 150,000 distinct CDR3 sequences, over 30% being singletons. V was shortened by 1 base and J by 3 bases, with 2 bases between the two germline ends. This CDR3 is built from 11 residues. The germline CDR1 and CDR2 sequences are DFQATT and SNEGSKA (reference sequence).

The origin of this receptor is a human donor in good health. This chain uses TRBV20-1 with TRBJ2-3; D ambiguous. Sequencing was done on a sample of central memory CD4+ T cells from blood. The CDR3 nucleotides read TGCAGTGCTAGAGTAACAGATACGCAGTATTTT. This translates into CSARVTDTQYF.